This T cell receptor beta chain was profiled in a study of blood T cell repertoires in COVID-19. As for the study in general: Samples came from the United States, Italy and Spain, spanning acute and convalescent COVID-19. PBMCs, B-cell-depleted T cells, or T cells were the source of the cDNA or gDNA that made up the material.

The CDR3 runs 18 residues. The junction had 7 bases not matched to a gene; V was cut back by 0 bases and J by 0 bases. CDR1 SGDLS and CDR2 YYNGEE come from the germline V gene. Original processing notes: Amplification from reference gene primers served as the basis for estimated nucleated cell counts. Assay: immunoSEQ multiplex PCR; the TCRdb copy retains only in-frame clones and omits some. V and J calls and clone size come straight from that table; D and trimming were deduced from the DNA. The sample contains 200,000 to 250,000 clones, over 80% of which appear only once. This TCR was sampled from a woman aged 55-70 years with active or convalescent COVID-19. The chain employs TRBV9 and TRBJ2-2; 8 bases agree with TRBD2. Sample: peripheral blood. The CDR3 loop is CASSVAQRENANTGELFF. The CDR3 DNA is TGTGCCAGCAGCGTAGCTCAGCGGGAGAACGCGAACACCGGGGAGCTGTTTTTT.